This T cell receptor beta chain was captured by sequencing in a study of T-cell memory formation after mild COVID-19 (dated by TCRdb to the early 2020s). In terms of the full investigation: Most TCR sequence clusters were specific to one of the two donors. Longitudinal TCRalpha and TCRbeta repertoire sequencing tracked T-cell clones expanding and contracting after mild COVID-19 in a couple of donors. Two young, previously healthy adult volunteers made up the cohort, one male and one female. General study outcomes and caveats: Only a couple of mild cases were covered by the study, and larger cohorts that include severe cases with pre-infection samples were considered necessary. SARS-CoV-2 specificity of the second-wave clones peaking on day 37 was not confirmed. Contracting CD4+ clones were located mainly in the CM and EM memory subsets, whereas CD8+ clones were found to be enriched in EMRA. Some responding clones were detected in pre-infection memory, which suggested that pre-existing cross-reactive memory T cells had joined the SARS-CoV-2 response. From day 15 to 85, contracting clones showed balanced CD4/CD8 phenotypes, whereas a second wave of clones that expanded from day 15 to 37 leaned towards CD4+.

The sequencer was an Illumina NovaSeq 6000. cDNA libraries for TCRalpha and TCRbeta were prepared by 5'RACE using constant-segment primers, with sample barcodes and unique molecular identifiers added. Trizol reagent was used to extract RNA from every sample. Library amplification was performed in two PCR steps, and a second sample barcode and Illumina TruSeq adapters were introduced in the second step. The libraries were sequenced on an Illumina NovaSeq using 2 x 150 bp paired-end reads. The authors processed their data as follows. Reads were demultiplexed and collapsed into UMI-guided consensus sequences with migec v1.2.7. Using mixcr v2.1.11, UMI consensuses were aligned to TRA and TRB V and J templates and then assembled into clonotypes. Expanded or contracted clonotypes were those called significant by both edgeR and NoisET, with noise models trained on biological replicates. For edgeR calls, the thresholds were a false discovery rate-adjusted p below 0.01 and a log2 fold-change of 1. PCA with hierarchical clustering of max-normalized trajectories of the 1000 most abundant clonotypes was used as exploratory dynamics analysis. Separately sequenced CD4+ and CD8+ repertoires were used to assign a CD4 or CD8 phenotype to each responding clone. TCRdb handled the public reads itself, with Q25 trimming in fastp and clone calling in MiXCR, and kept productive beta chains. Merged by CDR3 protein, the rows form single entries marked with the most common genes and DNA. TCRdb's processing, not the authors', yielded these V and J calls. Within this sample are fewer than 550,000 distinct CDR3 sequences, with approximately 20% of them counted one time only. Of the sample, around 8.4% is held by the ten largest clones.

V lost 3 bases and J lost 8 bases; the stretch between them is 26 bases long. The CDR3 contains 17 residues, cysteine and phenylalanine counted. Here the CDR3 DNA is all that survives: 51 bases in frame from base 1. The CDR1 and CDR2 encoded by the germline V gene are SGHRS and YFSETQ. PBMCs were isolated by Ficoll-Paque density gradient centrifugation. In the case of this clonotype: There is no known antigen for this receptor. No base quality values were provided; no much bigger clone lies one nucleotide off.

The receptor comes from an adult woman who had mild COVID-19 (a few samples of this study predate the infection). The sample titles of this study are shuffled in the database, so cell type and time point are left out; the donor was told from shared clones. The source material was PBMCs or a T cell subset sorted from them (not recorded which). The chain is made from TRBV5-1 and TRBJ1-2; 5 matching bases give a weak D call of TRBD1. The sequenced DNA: TGCGCCAGCAGCTACTCCGGGACTGCAACTACTACTCGGGGCTACACCTTC. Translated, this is CASSYSGTATTTRGYTF.